This record looks at one TCR beta chain sequence and its context. This CDR3 is built from 12 residues. V was pared by 3 bases and J by 11 bases, with 3 bases of the junction left unmatched. The germline V gene has CDR1 MNHEY and CDR2 SMNVEV (reference sequence). The sample is drawn from a study of OX40 agonist ivuxolimab in advanced cancers. Assay used: immunoSEQ multiplex PCR; TCRdb lists only in-frame clones, some missing. The sample has around 72,000 clones; roughly 89% are singletons. The chain joins TRBV27 to TRBJ2-1, with TRBD1 matching over 8 bases. The sequencing here drew on CD4+ or CD8+ T cells sorted from blood, taken in a trial of the OX40 agonist ivuxolimab. This sequence was found in an adult with an advanced solid tumor such as melanoma, head and neck, liver or kidney cancer. The CDR3 loop is CASSLTGAQQFF. For the CDR3, the DNA is TGTGCCAGCAGTTTGACAGGGGCGCAGCAGTTCTTC.